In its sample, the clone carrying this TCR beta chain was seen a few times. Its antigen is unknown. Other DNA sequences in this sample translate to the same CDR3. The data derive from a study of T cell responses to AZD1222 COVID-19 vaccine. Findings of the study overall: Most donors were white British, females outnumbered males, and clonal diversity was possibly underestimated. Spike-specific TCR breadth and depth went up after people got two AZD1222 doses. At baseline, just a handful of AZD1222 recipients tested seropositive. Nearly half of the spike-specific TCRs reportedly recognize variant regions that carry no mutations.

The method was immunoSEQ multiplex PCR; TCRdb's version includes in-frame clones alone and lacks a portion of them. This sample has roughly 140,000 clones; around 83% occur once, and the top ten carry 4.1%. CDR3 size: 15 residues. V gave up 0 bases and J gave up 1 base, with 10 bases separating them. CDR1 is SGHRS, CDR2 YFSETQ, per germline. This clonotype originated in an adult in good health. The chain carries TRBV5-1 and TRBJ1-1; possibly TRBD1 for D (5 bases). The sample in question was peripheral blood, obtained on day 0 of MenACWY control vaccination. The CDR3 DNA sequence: TGCGCCAGCAGCTTGGGGGACCTACCGAACACTGAAGCTTTCTTT. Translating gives CASSLGDLPNTEAFF.